These 20 T cell receptor beta chains were sequenced from one sample in a study of T-cell reconstitution after alpha-beta-depleted transplantation in children. TCRbeta library construction was performed incorporating unique molecular identifiers. TCRdb itself ran the PCR reads through MiXCR, one entry per CDR3 protein. The sample has 500,000 or so distinct CDR3 sequences, about 31% seen once. The specimen comprised PBMCs from the stem cell graft donor, sampled from the stem cell graft. All receptors derive from a human donor who donated a stem cell graft to a child with aplastic anemia.

The chain has TRBV20-1 and TRBJ2-1; 10 nucleotides match TRBD2. With 0 bases clipped from V and 8 bases from J, the junction kept 13 bases outside the gene matches. Per the germline V gene, CDR1 is DFQATT and CDR2 is SNEGSKA (reference sequence). CDR3 length equals 17 residues. CDR3: CSARDLYASGSIDEQFF. CDR3 bases: TGCAGTGCTAGAGATTTGTACGCTAGCGGGAGTATCGATGAGCAGTTCTTC.

The chain recombines TRBV9 with TRBJ1-2; TRBD1 might be the D (6 bases). This CDR3 is built from 14 residues. CDR1 and CDR2 from the germline V gene are SGDLS and YYNGEE. Trimming left V 3 bases short and J 7 bases short, with 16 bases between. CDR3 in amino acids: CASSGLTGSGGYTF. CDR3 nucleotide sequence: TGTGCCAGCAGCGGTCTTACAGGGAGCGGTGGCTACACCTTC.

This rearrangement joins TRBV12-3 or TRBV12-4 to TRBJ1-5; 7 bases are a match to TRBD1. The CDR3 consists of 13 residues. The V segment lost 6 bases and the J segment 6 bases; nucleotides outside the gene matches: 5. As DNA, the CDR3 is TGTGCCAGCAGCACAGGGGACCTTCAGCCCCAGCATTTT. Translated: CASSTGDLQPQHF.

The chain employs TRBV9 and TRBJ1-1; a possible D gene is TRBD1 (5 bases). Germline CDR1 SGDLS, CDR2 YYNGEE. The germline V and J ends were trimmed by 2 bases and 6 bases, with 17 bases remaining between them. The CDR3 runs 15 residues. For the CDR3, the DNA is TGTGCCAGCAGCGTGGGACCGGGGAAGACCCCTGAAGCTTTCTTT. Translated, it gives CASSVGPGKTPEAFF. Full variable domain (remainder filled in from reference TRBV9 and TRBJ1-1): DSGVTQTPKHLITATGQRVTLRCSPRSGDLSVYWYQQSLDQGLQFLIQYYNGEERAKGNILERFSAQQFPDLHSELNLSSLELGDSALYFCASSVGPGKTPEAFFGQGTRLTVV.

This clonotype was seen ten or more times. The J gene is TRBJ2-1, the V gene TRBV20-1; 9 bases agree with TRBD2. The CDR3 length is 16 residues. CDR1 is DFQATT, CDR2 SNEGSKA, per germline (reference sequence). V was pared by 1 base and J by 2 bases, with 6 bases of the junction left unmatched. The CDR3 coding sequence is TGCAGTGCTAGAGCGTCTAGCGGGAAGACCTACAATGAGCAGTTCTTC. Encoded protein: CSARASSGKTYNEQFF.

This clonotype was seen a handful of times. This chain uses TRBV27 with TRBJ2-3; possibly TRBD2 for D (5 bases). The CDR3 covers 14 residues. Looked up from germline, CDR1 is MNHEY and CDR2 is SMNVEV (reference sequence). The V and J ends lost 4 bases and 1 base respectively, with 9 bases between them. In DNA, the CDR3 is TGTGCCAGCAGTTCTGGGAGTCGCACAGATACGCAGTATTTT. It is translated as CASSSGSRTDTQYF.

The J gene is TRBJ1-1, the V gene TRBV6-1, with D possibly matching TRBD1 (6 bases). The CDR3 consists of 13 residues. Trimming took off 6 bases at V and 1 base at J, with 9 bases between the two ends. Germline values: CDR1 MNHNS, CDR2 SASEGT. In DNA form, the CDR3 reads TGTGCCAGCAGGGGGGCTAGGAACACTGAAGCTTTCTTT. Its translation is CASRGARNTEAFF.

This clonotype was seen more than once but under ten times. The chain is built from TRBV20-1 and TRBJ2-2; TRBD2 matches 12 bases. Germline V CDR1 and CDR2: DFQATT, SNEGSKA (reference sequence). CDR3 length: 16 residues. J lost 7 bases, V lost 5 bases, and 11 bases had no gene match. This CDR3 reads CSAPLAGGPRGGELFF. In DNA, the CDR3 is TGCAGTGCTCCCCTAGCGGGAGGGCCGAGGGGCGGGGAGCTGTTTTTT.

The rearrangement links TRBV16 to TRBJ1-5; D gene uncertain. There are 12 residues in the CDR3. V shed 2 bases and J shed 6 bases, with 5 bases lying between them. Germline V CDR1 and CDR2: KGHSY, FQNENV. The CDR3: CASSQLGQPQHF. CDR3 in DNA: TGTGCCAGCAGCCAACTGGGTCAGCCCCAGCATTTT.

This clonotype appeared once. This chain links TRBV3-1 with TRBJ2-1; D is possibly TRBD2 (5 bases). The CDR3 runs to 15 residues. Germline CDR1 and CDR2: LGHDT and YNNKEL (reference sequence). Between the trimmed V and J ends, which lost 4 bases and 10 bases, there was a span of 20 bases. The CDR3 DNA follows: TGTGCCAGCAGCCGACCAGCGGACCCACGCGGGGAGCAGTTCTTC. It codes for CASSRPADPRGEQFF.

This clonotype came up once. The chain employs TRBV19 and TRBJ2-1, with 13 bases that match TRBD2. CDR1 and CDR2 (germline): LNHDA, SQIVND (reference sequence). The CDR3 totals 17 residues. V lost 3 bases and J lost 8; bases outside the gene matches: 10. In DNA, the CDR3 is TGTGCCAGTAGTATGGCGCGGACTAGCGGGGGAATGGATGAGCAGTTCTTC. Its translation: CASSMARTSGGMDEQFF. The full variable domain, rest sourced from reference TRBV19 and TRBJ2-1, is DGGITQSPKYLFRKEGQNVTLSCEQNLNHDAMYWYRQDPGQGLRLIYYSQIVNDFQKGDIAEGYSVSREKKESFPLTVTSAQKNPTAFYLCASSMARTSGGMDEQFFGPGTRLTVL.

This sequence joins TRBV20-1 and TRBJ2-1; 12 bases are a match to TRBD2. Germline V CDR1 and CDR2: DFQATT, SNEGSKA (reference sequence). The CDR3 length is 18 residues. The J segment lost 0 bases and the V segment lost 1 base, leaving 7 bases of the junction unmatched. CDR3 loop: CSARVGLAGPSSYNEQFF. The CDR3 nucleotides read TGCAGTGCTAGAGTGGGACTAGCGGGCCCTAGCTCCTACAATGAGCAGTTCTTC.

The V call is TRBV7-2, the J call TRBJ2-1, with D perhaps TRBD2 (6 bases). The CDR3 contains 13 residues. In germline, CDR1 is SGHTA, CDR2 FQGNSA. The ends were cut back, 4 bases at V and 3 bases at J, with 7 bases in the middle. CDR3 protein: CASSSDYYNEQFF. CDR3 sequence (DNA): TGTGCCAGCAGCTCGGACTACTACAATGAGCAGTTCTTC.

This chain uses TRBV20-1 with TRBJ2-1; 7 positions match TRBD1. The length of the CDR3 is 15 residues. V was clipped by 2 bases and J by 6 bases; unmatched bases: 10. In germline, CDR1 is DFQATT, CDR2 SNEGSKA (reference sequence). This CDR3 is CSARPQGWVGNEQFF. CDR3 nucleotides: TGCAGTGCTAGACCACAGGGGTGGGTGGGCAATGAGCAGTTCTTC.

V gene TRBV7-2 combines with J gene TRBJ2-3; D is ambiguous. CDR1 and CDR2 from the germline V gene are SGHTA and FQGNSA. The CDR3 totals 13 residues. V dropped 3 bases and J dropped 2 bases, with 6 bases sitting between them. The CDR3 sequence: CASSFSATDTQYF. The CDR3 DNA reads as TGTGCCAGCAGCTTCTCAGCCACAGATACGCAGTATTTT.

This clonotype was counted a few times. The chain has TRBV7-2 and TRBJ2-5, with 10 nucleotides matching TRBD2. CDR3 size: 15 residues. The germline gives CDR1 SGHTA, CDR2 FQGNSA. The junction had 5 bases not matched to a gene; V was cut back by 2 bases and J by 5 bases. The CDR3, as DNA: TGTGCCAGCAGCTTACGAGCGGGAGGGCTGGAGACCCAGTACTTC. As protein: CASSLRAGGLETQYF. Full variable domain (rest looked up from reference TRBV7-2 and TRBJ2-5): GAGVSQSPSNKVTEKGKDVELRCDPISGHTALYWYRQSLGQGLEFLIYFQGNSAPDKSGLPSDRFSAERTGGSVSTLTIQRTQQEDSAVYLCASSLRAGGLETQYFGPGTRLLVL.

The chain employs TRBV29-1 and TRBJ2-1; D may be TRBD1 or TRBD2 (5 bases each). CDR3 length: 16 amino acids. In germline, CDR1 is SQVTM, CDR2 ANQGSEA. V shed 0 bases and J shed 0 bases, with 12 bases lying between them. CDR3 in amino acids: CSVEDPLGTSYNEQFF. The CDR3 DNA reads TGCAGCGTTGAAGACCCTTTAGGGACCTCCTACAATGAGCAGTTCTTC.

CDR3 coding DNA: TGTGCCTGGAGTACAAGACCTGTGGAGGCCCAGCATTTT. Protein: CAWSTRPVEAQHF. The V and J genes are TRBV30 and TRBJ1-5, with D unclear. This CDR3 is 13 amino acids long. The germline V gene has CDR1 GTSNPN and CDR2 SVGIG (reference sequence). V was clipped by 2 bases and J by 11 bases, with 16 bases between them.

The chain joins TRBV5-1 to TRBJ2-7, with D perhaps matching TRBD1 (6 bases). Trimming stripped 4 bases from V and 2 bases from J, with 16 bases between. Germline V gene data show CDR1 as SGHRS and CDR2 as YFSETQ. This CDR3 comprises 15 residues. This chain's CDR3 is CASSPQGHLTYEQYF. The DNA for the CDR3 is TGCGCCAGCAGCCCTCAGGGGCACCTCACCTACGAGCAGTACTTC.

In its sample, this clonotype was seen a few times. The rearrangement links TRBV18 to TRBJ1-1; D gene ambiguous. The germline V and J ends were trimmed by 3 bases and 1 base, with 9 bases remaining between them. The CDR3 totals 14 residues. Looked up from germline, CDR1 is KGHSH and CDR2 is LQKENI. The CDR3 nucleotides read TGTGCCAGCTCACCGATGGTAGAGAACACTGAAGCTTTCTTT. It encodes CASSPMVENTEAFF.